These 31 T cell receptor beta chains were all obtained from the same sample, sequenced in a study of circulating and synovial CD4+ cells in juvenile arthritis. Method: immunoSEQ multiplex PCR; TCRdb's copy keeps in-frame clones and lacks some. The sample consists of around 32,000 clones, around 95% of them appearing once. What was sequenced was CD4+ T cells from blood. These TCRs come from a human donor with juvenile idiopathic arthritis.

The V gene is TRBV4-1, the J gene TRBJ1-5; the D gene is possibly TRBD1 (5 bases). Germline CDR1 MGHRA, CDR2 YSYEKL. Trimming shortened V by 0 bases and J by 4 bases, and 13 bases separated the two germline ends. The CDR3 covers 16 residues. The CDR3 reads CASSQEHPQGNQPQHF. The CDR3 DNA is TGCGCCAGCAGCCAAGAACATCCTCAGGGAAATCAGCCCCAGCATTTT.

The CDR3 loop reads CASIGAGRTYNEQFF. For the CDR3, the DNA is TGTGCCAGCATCGGGGCAGGGAGGACCTACAATGAGCAGTTCTTC. The rearrangement links TRBV2 to TRBJ2-1, with D perhaps TRBD2 (6 bases). CDR1 is SNHLY and CDR2 is FYNNEI in the germline V gene. Trimming took off 7 bases at V and 2 bases at J, with 15 bases between the two ends. The CDR3 has 15 residues. Based on the CDR3 plus reference TRBV2 and TRBJ2-1, the full variable domain is EPEVTQTPSHQVTQMGQEVILRCVPISNHLYFYWYRQILGQKVEFLVSFYNNEISEKSEIFDDQFSVERPDGSNFTLKIRSTKLEDSAMYFCASIGAGRTYNEQFFGPGTRLTVL.

The genes are TRBV29-1 and TRBJ2-1, with a possible D match to TRBD2 (6 bases). Germline V lookup: CDR1 SQVTM, CDR2 ANQGSEA. Trimming left V 4 bases short and J 12 bases short, with 25 bases between. This CDR3 has 15 amino acids. CDR3 DNA sequence: TGCAGCGTTGCGGTAGTGAGTGACGGGAGTCGGTGGCAGTTCTTC. It is translated as CSVAVVSDGSRWQFF.

The chain links TRBV19 to TRBJ1-2, with D perhaps TRBD1 (5 bases). V dropped 5 bases and J dropped 4 bases, with 26 bases sitting between them. CDR3 length: 18 residues. Looked up from germline, CDR1 is LNHDA and CDR2 is SQIVND (reference sequence). In nucleotides, the CDR3 is TGTGCCAGTAGTCCCACCGGCCCAGGGTGGGGATCCTCCTATGGCTACACCTTC. This sequence encodes CASSPTGPGWGSSYGYTF.

The chain combines TRBV30 with TRBJ1-1; TRBD1 matches 8 bases. The junction had 10 bases not matched to a gene; V was cut back by 1 base and J by 3 bases. The CDR3 is made up of 16 amino acids. Germline lookup yields CDR1 GTSNPN and CDR2 SVGIG (reference sequence). The CDR3 spells CAWSGGWTGKDTEAFF. Here the CDR3 DNA reads TGTGCCTGGAGTGGAGGCTGGACAGGGAAGGACACTGAAGCTTTCTTT.

This rearrangement joins TRBV6-1 to TRBJ2-3, with 7 bases identical to TRBD1. Germline loops: CDR1 MNHNS, CDR2 SASEGT. Germline trimming cut 7 bases from V and 1 base from J; bases unmatched to any gene: 8. The CDR3 consists of 15 residues. CDR3 residues: CASIYRTGRTDTQYF. The CDR3 nucleotides are TGTGCCAGCATATACCGGACAGGCCGCACAGATACGCAGTATTTT.

The chain recombines TRBV19 with TRBJ2-2, with 10 positions matching TRBD2. Germline CDR1 LNHDA, CDR2 SQIVND (reference sequence). V lost 1 base and J lost 5; bases outside the gene matches: 1. The CDR3 contains 15 residues. CDR3 protein: CASSIGGLATGELFF. The CDR3 region has the DNA TGTGCCAGTAGTATAGGGGGACTAGCGACCGGGGAGCTGTTTTTT.

The chain links TRBV19 to TRBJ1-5; no firm D call. The CDR3 is made up of 14 amino acids. Germline V lookup: CDR1 LNHDA, CDR2 SQIVND (reference sequence). V lost 3 bases and J 4 bases, leaving 10 bases between the germline ends. The CDR3: CASSIQQQNQPQHF. CDR3 nucleotides: TGTGCCAGTAGTATCCAACAGCAGAATCAGCCCCAGCATTTT.

The gene calls are TRBV19 and TRBJ2-2; the match to TRBD1 covers 8 bases. The CDR3 is 16 residues long. Looked up from germline, CDR1 is LNHDA and CDR2 is SQIVND (reference sequence). The trim removed 2 bases at V and 3 bases at J, leaving 5 bases unmatched. The CDR3 nucleotides are TGTGCCAGTAGTATAAAGCGGACAGGGTACACCGGGGAGCTGTTTTTT. It translates to CASSIKRTGYTGELFF. The full variable domain, its missing parts supplied by reference TRBV19 and TRBJ2-2, is DGGITQSPKYLFRKEGQNVTLSCEQNLNHDAMYWYRQDPGQGLRLIYYSQIVNDFQKGDIAEGYSVSREKKESFPLTVTSAQKNPTAFYLCASSIKRTGYTGELFFGEGSRLTVL.

The V gene is TRBV27, the J gene TRBJ2-1, with TRBD2 identical over 7 bases. Germline loops: CDR1 MNHEY, CDR2 SMNVEV (reference sequence). The V and J ends lost 7 bases and 6 bases, in that order; junction bases with no gene match: 6. There are 13 residues in the CDR3. The CDR3, as DNA: TGTGCCAGCATGAGACTAGCCTTCAATGAGCAGTTCTTC. Protein sequence: CASMRLAFNEQFF.

The genes are TRBV9 and TRBJ1-3; weak D call: TRBD1 (5 bases). The germline V gene encodes CDR1 SGDLS and CDR2 YYNGEE. V was cut by 3 bases and J by 4 bases, with 14 bases left in between. The CDR3 contains 15 residues. The CDR3 loop reads CASSARGGSGNTIYF. CDR3 DNA: TGTGCCAGCAGCGCGCGGGGGGGGTCCGGAAACACCATATATTTT.

This rearrangement joins TRBV27 to TRBJ1-5; 9 nucleotides align to TRBD1. The CDR3 is 18 residues long. With 4 bases clipped from V and 3 bases from J, the junction kept 13 bases outside the gene matches. Looked up from germline, CDR1 is MNHEY and CDR2 is SMNVEV (reference sequence). The CDR3 region has the DNA TGTGCCAGCAGTTATAGGGCGGGACAGGGAGGCGTCAATCAGCCCCAGCATTTT. Translated, it gives CASSYRAGQGGVNQPQHF.

The J gene is TRBJ1-5, the V gene TRBV28; D remains unclear. The CDR3 extends over 13 amino acids. Trimming took 3 bases from V and 5 from J, leaving 8 bases between them. Germline loops: CDR1 MDHEN, CDR2 SYDVKM. CDR3 amino acids: CASSFWPDQPQHF. The CDR3, as DNA: TGTGCCAGCAGTTTCTGGCCTGATCAGCCCCAGCATTTT.

The CDR3 is CASSPVSGNIQYF. CDR3 nucleotides: TGTGCCAGCTCACCTGTTAGCGGAAACATTCAGTACTTC. The J gene is TRBJ2-4, the V gene TRBV18, with a weak D call TRBD2 (6 bases). CDR3 length: 13 residues. Deletions cut 3 bases from V and 6 bases from J, with 9 bases between. Per germline, CDR1 KGHSH and CDR2 LQKENI.

The chain carries TRBV27 and TRBJ1-6, with 8 bases aligning to TRBD1. Germline CDR1 is MNHEY and CDR2 is SMNVEV (reference sequence). The CDR3 sequence is 17 residues long. V trimming: 4 bases; J trimming: 9 bases; junction bases outside the gene matches: 14. CDR3 amino acids: CASSSYLLRGPGSPLHF. CDR3 DNA: TGTGCCAGCAGTTCCTACCTCCTCAGGGGGCCGGGTTCACCCCTCCACTTT.

The chain is built from TRBV7-9 and TRBJ2-7; 9 positions agree with TRBD1. Trimming at V came to 5 bases and at J to 2 bases, leaving 4 bases not matched to a gene. From germline, CDR1 is SEHNR and CDR2 FQNEAQ (reference sequence). CDR3 length: 14 residues. The CDR3 bases are TGTGCCAGCAGCCCTGGACAGGGGACCTACGAGCAGTACTTC. It encodes CASSPGQGTYEQYF. Looking up the rest from reference TRBV7-9 and TRBJ2-7 gives the full variable domain: DTGVSQNPRHKITKRGQNVTFRCDPISEHNRLYWYRQTLGQGPEFLTYFQNEAQLEKSRLLSDRFSAERPKGSFSTLEIQRTEQGDSAMYLCASSPGQGTYEQYFGPGTRLTVT.

The chain links TRBV7-9 to TRBJ2-7, with D possibly TRBD1 on 6 matching bases. The CDR3 loop spans 17 amino acids. Trimming stripped 0 bases from V and 0 bases from J, with 15 bases between. Germline-derived CDR1 and CDR2 are SEHNR and FQNEAQ (reference sequence). CDR3 region: CASSLARGHRSSYEQYF. The DNA of the CDR3 is TGTGCCAGCAGCTTAGCTAGGGGACACCGATCCTCCTACGAGCAGTACTTC.

V is TRBV30 and J is TRBJ1-4; TRBD1 aligns across 9 bases. CDR1 is GTSNPN and CDR2 is SVGIG in the germline V gene (reference sequence). The CDR3 consists of 15 residues. With V trimmed by 3 bases and J by 8 bases, 10 bases remained unmatched. CDR3 residues: CAWSATGTGYEKLFF. CDR3 DNA: TGTGCCTGGAGCGCTACCGGGACAGGGTACGAAAAACTGTTTTTT.

The chain couples TRBV6-1 to TRBJ2-5; TRBD2 matches 13 bases. The CDR3 contains 17 residues. Trimming took 3 bases from V and 5 from J; bases not matched to a gene: 9. CDR1 and CDR2 from the germline V gene are MNHNS and SASEGT. CDR3 region: CASSDTSGRGGRETQYF. The CDR3 DNA reads TGTGCCAGCAGTGACACTAGCGGGAGGGGGGGGAGGGAGACCCAGTACTTC.

This CDR3 is CATNRGGSNEAFF. The CDR3 nucleotides are TGTGCCACCAATAGGGGTGGGTCGAATGAAGCTTTCTTT. V gene TRBV25-1 combines with J gene TRBJ1-1; tentative D call: TRBD1 (5 bases). Germline V CDR1 and CDR2: MGHDK, SYGVNS. V was clipped by 10 bases and J by 7 bases, with 19 bases between them. The CDR3 totals 13 residues.

This chain links TRBV6-5 with TRBJ1-2; D perhaps matches TRBD1 (6 bases). V lost 0 bases and J 5 bases, leaving 10 bases between the germline ends. Germline V lookup: CDR1 MNHEY, CDR2 SVGAGI. The length of the CDR3 is 14 residues. CDR3: CASSYSRTAYGYTF. In DNA form, the CDR3 reads TGTGCCAGCAGTTACTCGAGGACAGCATATGGCTACACCTTC.

The rearrangement joins TRBV4-2 to TRBJ2-2; 14 bases are a match to TRBD2. V dropped 1 base and J dropped 4; count of bases not matched to a gene: 5. CDR1 is LGHNA and CDR2 is YNFKEQ in the germline V gene. This CDR3 contains 18 residues. Written as DNA, the CDR3 is TGTGCCAGCAGCCAAGCCGGACTAGCGGGAGGCAGCACCGGGGAGCTGTTTTTT. Translating it yields CASSQAGLAGGSTGELFF.

The CDR3 DNA sequence: TGTGCCAGCAGCTTAGGGGGCATCGCCAAAAACACCGGGGAGCTGTTTTTT. It encodes CASSLGGIAKNTGELFF. This chain uses TRBV7-9 with TRBJ2-2, with a possible D match to TRBD1 (5 bases). The V end lost 1 base, the J end lost 2 bases, and 14 bases lay between the germline ends. Germline values: CDR1 SEHNR, CDR2 FQNEAQ (reference sequence). There are 17 residues in the CDR3.

There are a few counts of this clone. V gene TRBV27 combines with J gene TRBJ1-2; TRBD1 agrees at 8 bases. Trimming took 2 bases from V and 7 from J; bases not matched to a gene: 6. The CDR3 covers 14 residues. The germline V gene has CDR1 MNHEY and CDR2 SMNVEV (reference sequence). CDR3 region: CASSLQDRVTGYTF. CDR3 bases: TGTGCCAGCAGTTTACAGGACAGGGTGACTGGCTACACCTTC.

The J gene is TRBJ1-2, the V gene TRBV7-9; D ambiguous. Germline CDR1 and CDR2: SEHNR and FQNEAQ (reference sequence). This CDR3 is 15 amino acids long. V gave up 0 bases and J gave up 0 bases, with 8 bases separating them. In nucleotides, the CDR3 is TGTGCCAGCAGCTTAGCGCTGATAGCTAACTATGGCTACACCTTC. It is translated as CASSLALIANYGYTF. The variable domain in full, with the rest retrieved from reference TRBV7-9 and TRBJ1-2, is DTGVSQNPRHKITKRGQNVTFRCDPISEHNRLYWYRQTLGQGPEFLTYFQNEAQLEKSRLLSDRFSAERPKGSFSTLEIQRTEQGDSAMYLCASSLALIANYGYTFGSGTRLTVV.

The CDR3 loop reads CASINRDRGDTEAFF. The CDR3 bases are TGTGCCAGCATCAATAGGGACAGGGGGGACACTGAAGCTTTCTTT. The chain carries TRBV5-8 and TRBJ1-1, with 11 positions matching TRBD1. V shed 6 bases and J 3 bases; nucleotides not matched to a gene: 7. The CDR3 runs 15 residues. The germline gives CDR1 SGHTS, CDR2 YDEGEE.

This rearrangement joins TRBV10-1 to TRBJ2-1; the match to TRBD2 covers 14 bases. Germline trimming cut 5 bases from V and 9 bases from J; bases unmatched to any gene: 21. Germline V lookup: CDR1 WNHNN, CDR2 SYGVQD (reference sequence). The CDR3 loop spans 20 amino acids. The CDR3 protein is CASSKHVGLTGTSGSFEQFF. The CDR3 DNA reads TGCGCCAGCAGTAAACACGTGGGATTAACCGGGACTAGCGGGAGTTTTGAGCAGTTCTTC.

The gene calls are TRBV5-1 and TRBJ2-1, with D possibly matching TRBD2 (7 bases). The CDR3 has 17 amino acids. V was clipped by 6 bases and J by 7 bases, with 26 bases between them. From germline, CDR1 is SGHRS and CDR2 YFSETQ. CDR3 DNA: TGCGCCAGCAAACGGGGGCTAGCGGAATATTTGGGGAATGAGCAGTTCTTC. Amino acids: CASKRGLAEYLGNEQFF.

The rearrangement joins TRBV5-1 to TRBJ2-5; D possibly corresponds to TRBD1 (5 bases). Germline V gene sequence: CDR1 SGHRS, CDR2 YFSETQ. Trimming stripped 3 bases from V and 7 bases from J, with 7 bases between. This CDR3 comprises 11 residues. The CDR3 DNA is TGCGCCAGCAGCTATGACAGGACCCAGTACTTC. Its protein is CASSYDRTQYF.

This clone was seen a single time. V usage is TRBV20-1 and J usage is TRBJ1-1, with D unresolved. The V end lost 1 base, the J end lost 11 bases, and 11 bases lay between the germline ends. Germline values: CDR1 DFQATT, CDR2 SNEGSKA (reference sequence). This CDR3 region has 11 residues. CDR3 in DNA: TGCAGTGCTAGAGGCGGCACGGGGGCTTTCTTT. It translates to CSARGGTGAFF.

This chain connects TRBV7-3 to TRBJ2-1; 11 bases fit TRBD2. The J segment lost 4 bases and the V segment lost 5 bases, leaving 7 bases of the junction unmatched. The CDR3 length is 16 residues. The germline V gene has CDR1 SGHTA and CDR2 FQGTGA. CDR3 loop: CASSPPGTSGYNEQFF. The CDR3 nucleotides are TGTGCCAGCAGCCCACCCGGGACTAGCGGATACAATGAGCAGTTCTTC. Using reference TRBV7-3 and TRBJ2-1 for the parts outside the CDR3, the full variable domain is GAGVSQTPSNKVTEKGKYVELRCDPISGHTALYWYRQSLGQGPEFLIYFQGTGAADDSGLPNDRFFAVRPEGSVSTLKIQRTERGDSAVYLCASSPPGTSGYNEQFFGPGTRLTVL.